Listed below are T cell receptor beta chains from one sample, sequenced in a study of breast tumors, draining lymph nodes, adjacent tissues. TCRdb re-called the multiplex PCR reads through MiXCR, storing one row per CDR3 protein. Of 20,000 to 25,000 distinct CDR3 sequences in the sample, 60% to 70% are singletons; the top ten hold less than 25%. The sequenced sample was tumor-adjacent breast tissue. The receptors come from a female donor with breast cancer. Some clones in this sample may be carry-over from other donors' samples. The conserved cysteine and the conserved F or W are not part of the CDR3 here. Rows give clone size only sometimes, using once, few, many, or a class for an expanded clone.

-	TRBJ2-7	TRBV9	ASSVVQDSSYEQY
-	TRBJ2-2	TRBV3-1	ASSPRLPGGVRELF
many	TRBJ1-6	TRBV30	AWESGGRNSPLH
many	TRBJ2-1	TRBV6-5	ASSYIPPPASSYNEQF
medium-sized	TRBJ2-7	TRBV20-1	SAPGLGVYEQY
-	TRBJ1-2	TRBV7-8	ASSSTPGQGWYGYT
-	TRBJ1-6	TRBV4-1	ASSQGPGQDSPIH
-	TRBJ2-7	TRBV6-5	ASSYLTSGRNHEQY
medium-sized	TRBJ1-2	TRBV20-1	SATMGQGGYGYT
-	TRBJ1-3	TRBV5-5	ASSFEYNRGGNTIY
-	TRBJ2-1	TRBV9	ASSEGTRKF
few	TRBJ2-1	TRBV6-4	ASSFLAGNNEQF
-	TRBJ2-7	TRBV7-9	ASSSRQGHEQY
few	TRBJ2-1	TRBV6-5	ASRKDWNEQF
few	TRBJ2-7	TRBV20-1	SGATGGKVREQY
many	TRBJ1-5	TRBV6-5	ASSYSGGQGQPQH
-	TRBJ2-5	TRBV12-3/TRBV12-4	ASSFMGGGGETQY
-	TRBJ2-1	TRBV20-1	SASDLGLAGDLEQF
-	TRBJ1-3	TRBV6-1	ASSGRFNSGNTIY
-	TRBJ2-7	TRBV5-5	ASSLDDRSNEQY
-	TRBJ2-1	TRBV7-7	ASSPGTGEYNEQF
-	TRBJ1-6	TRBV12-3/TRBV12-4	ASSYSANNSPLH
-	TRBJ2-7	TRBV4-1	ASSNPGLALGIYEQY
-	TRBJ2-1	TRBV20-1	SALAGVFVSEQF
-	TRBJ2-7	TRBV20-1	SARDSNGTGMYEQY
-	TRBJ2-2	TRBV29-1	SVEDLRADRGTGELF
-	TRBJ2-3	TRBV19	ASSIDPTSGSRTDTQY
-	TRBJ1-2	TRBV7-3	ASSAGRGRSVRGYT
many	TRBJ2-2	TRBV30	ALKKREDTGELF
-	TRBJ1-6	TRBV9	ASSGGQGLENSPLH
-	TRBJ2-3	TRBV20-1	SAPGGTDTQY
-	TRBJ2-1	TRBV4-1	ASSQELGLAGARF
few	TRBJ1-3	TRBV14	ASSQTGGNTIY
-	TRBJ2-7	TRBV20-1	SAVRSRPYEQY
once	TRBJ1-2	TRBV30	AWYRVWEYGYT
once	TRBJ2-3	TRBV20-1	SARVPGGTDTQY
many	TRBJ2-1	TRBV7-7	ASSQGTSGMYNEQF
-	TRBJ1-6	TRBV27	ASRKEAYNSPLH
-	TRBJ1-2	TRBV6-1	ASTRMGQDYGYT
-	TRBJ2-7	TRBV14	ASSPRTKNYEQY